This T cell receptor beta chain was profiled in a study of human T cells and chemical hapten exposure. Time point meaning: pre-sensitization, week 0. Treatment defined: therapeutic diphenylcyclopropenone sensitization with weekly scalp DPC. V lost 6 bases, J lost 6 bases, and 6 bases lay in between. The CDR3 totals 11 residues. CDR1 is MNHEY and CDR2 is SVGEGT in the germline V gene. As originally analysed: A per-sample median of around 100,000 TCRs was observed, with a range of roughly 20,000 to 690,600. TCRdb re-analysed the RACE reads in MiXCR, keeping a single row per CDR3 protein. The V and J calls come from TCRdb's annotation, not from the publication. This table has 250,000 or so distinct CDR3 sequences, 7.7% appearing once.

The chain recombines TRBV6-2 or TRBV6-3 with TRBJ2-1; no firm D call. The sequencing here drew on whole blood, taken in connection with sensitization to the hapten diphenylcyclopropenone (DPC). This receptor was obtained from a man aged 18 to 29 with alopecia areata. Some clones in this sample may be carry-over from other donors' samples. CDR3 in DNA: TGTGCCAGCAGGTTAGGCAATGAGCAGTTCTTC. Translated, it gives CASRLGNEQFF.